This TCR beta chain was found in a study of a mutant IDH1 vaccine in newly diagnosed glioma. Study summary: Treated patients had a mean age of 40.4 years and a sex split that was roughly 60% male and 37.5% female. Therapy received beforehand was radiotherapy, temozolomide, or both, with most patients given both. Overall study results and limits: Top-clonotype changes in peripheral T cells seemed unrelated to pseudoprogression.

Specified time point: baseline, week 1 (first vaccination visit). Treatment here: pre-vaccination baseline after standard-of-care therapy. Each tumor in the donors was a new WHO grade 3 or 4 astrocytoma, IDH1-mutant and ATRX-lost. With regard to this clone: The antigen remains undetermined.

Sequencing used immunoSEQ multiplex PCR; TCRdb keeps in-frame clones, though not all of them. This sample yields approximately 70,000 clones, of which 79% are seen a single time; 8.2% belongs to the top ten. Per the germline V gene, CDR1 is SNHLY and CDR2 is FYNNEI. The CDR3 has 13 residues. V lost 8 bases and J lost 4; bases outside the gene matches: 7. The TCR sequence derives from a man aged 45-65 years with glioma. The chain recombines TRBV2 with TRBJ2-7; 8 bases align to TRBD1. Sequencing used PBMCs, obtained from a glioma patient treated with radiotherapy, temozolomide or both. The CDR3 is CASGGTGAYEQYF. The CDR3 DNA sequence: TGTGCCAGCGGGGGGACAGGTGCGTACGAGCAGTACTTC.